This is a list of T cell receptor beta chains from one sample in a study of metastatic and nonmetastatic thyroid tumors. TCRdb re-clonotyped the PCR reads through MiXCR. The sample records 23,000 or so clones, 20% to 25% being singletons. Sequenced: blood. These receptors came from a male donor with papillary thyroid cancer or a benign thyroid nodule (not recorded which). Some clones in this sample may be carry-over from other donors' samples. CDR3s include the opening cysteine and the closing phenylalanine or tryptophan. A D gene is named only where the DNA matches it firmly. Size tells how often a clone was seen (once, few, many) or the class of an expanded clone, and some rows leave it out.

D,V,J,size,DNA,CDR3
-,TRBV30,TRBJ1-2,many,TGTGCCTGGAGTCCTACAGGGAGGAGTGGCTACACCTTC,CAWSPTGRSGYTF
TRBD1,TRBV5-1,TRBJ2-1,many,TGCGCCAGCAGTAACACGGACAGGGCGAACAATGAGCAGTTCTTC,CASSNTDRANNEQFF
TRBD1,TRBV4-1,TRBJ2-2,many,TGCGCCAGCAGCCACGGCATCTGGACAGGAACAAACACCGGGGAGCTGTTTTTT,CASSHGIWTGTNTGELFF
-,TRBV6-2/TRBV6-3,TRBJ2-3,many,TGTGCCAGCATTTCACAGATGTCCACAGATACGCAGTATTTT,CASISQMSTDTQYF
-,TRBV7-9,TRBJ1-2,many,TGTGCCAGCAGCTTAGATGGGGGTGGCGGCTACACCTTC,CASSLDGGGGYTF
-,TRBV6-5,TRBJ1-3,many,TGTGCCAGCAGTTACTCGGAGGGGGTAGTATCTGGAAACACCATATATTTT,CASSYSEGVVSGNTIYF
TRBD1,TRBV12-3/TRBV12-4,TRBJ2-5,many,TGTGCCAGCAGTTTAAAGGGACGACAGGGTGGCCTAGGGACCCAGTACTTC,CASSLKGRQGGLGTQYF
-,TRBV6-5,TRBJ1-5,many,TGTGCCAGCAAATACTCAATTCCGGGACGTGAGCTCAATCAGCCCCAGCATTTT,CASKYSIPGRELNQPQHF
TRBD1,TRBV9,TRBJ1-1,many,TGTGCCAGCAGCGTAGGGGACAGGGGCACTGAAGCTTTCTTT,CASSVGDRGTEAFF
-,TRBV7-2,TRBJ1-6,many,TGTGCCAGCAGCGACAGCTCCTATAATTCACCCCTCCACTTT,CASSDSSYNSPLHF
-,TRBV19,TRBJ1-3,many,TGTGCCAGTAGTATAGCGGGGAATGGAAACACCATATATTTT,CASSIAGNGNTIYF
-,TRBV5-1,TRBJ2-7,many,TGCGCCAGCAGCTTGGCCTGGGGCGGTTCCTACGAGCAGTACTTC,CASSLAWGGSYEQYF
-,TRBV7-3,TRBJ1-5,many,TGTGCCAGCAGCCCGTCGGCCAATCAGCCCCAGCATTTT,CASSPSANQPQHF
-,TRBV5-1,TRBJ2-7,-,TGCGCCAGCAGCTTGGTTGGGGAGAGCTACGAGCAGTACTTC,CASSLVGESYEQYF
-,TRBV27,TRBJ2-7,many,TGTGCCAGCAGTGACGCCGTACCACGCCCATCACAGGAGTACTTC,CASSDAVPRPSQEYF
TRBD1,TRBV6-1,TRBJ2-7,few,TGTGCCAGCAGACCTGACAGGGGGAGCTCCTACGAGCAGTACTTC,CASRPDRGSSYEQYF
-,TRBV2,TRBJ1-1,few,TGTGCCAGCAGCAGCTCGAGGAACACTGAAGCTATCTTT,CASSSSRNTEAIF
-,TRBV5-1,TRBJ2-3,-,TGCGCCAGCAGCTCAGGCGGAGCCTCCTTGGGAGATACGCAGTATTTT,CASSSGGASLGDTQYF
TRBD2,TRBV4-1,TRBJ2-1,many,TGCGCCAGCAGCCAGAGGGCAACGGGACTAGCGGTTTACAATGAGCAGTTCTTC,CASSQRATGLAVYNEQFF
-,TRBV28,TRBJ1-1,-,TGTGCCAGCAGAGGGGGATTACTTCTTGCATTCTTT,CASRGGLLLAFF
-,TRBV6-1,TRBJ2-7,many,TGTGCCAGCAGTGAAAATTCTTCCTACGAGCAGTACTTC,CASSENSSYEQYF
-,TRBV12-3/TRBV12-4,TRBJ1-1,few,TGTGCCAGCAGTTCTGACGGGTACACTGAAGCTTTCTTT,CASSSDGYTEAFF
TRBD1,TRBV27,TRBJ1-2,many,TGTGCCAGCATTTCAGGGGGCGGTGGCTACACCTTC,CASISGGGGYTF
TRBD1,TRBV6-2/TRBV6-3,TRBJ2-6,-,TGTGCCAGCAGTACAGGGGGTAGCTCTGGGGCCAACGTCCTGACTTTC,CASSTGGSSGANVLTF
-,TRBV12-3/TRBV12-4,TRBJ2-5,many,TGTGCCAGCAGTTTTGGAGGGTTAGCCCAAGAGACCCAGTACTTC,CASSFGGLAQETQYF
-,TRBV29-1,TRBJ2-1,many,TGCAGCGTTGAACCCTCAAGTTACAATGAGCAGTTCTTC,CSVEPSSYNEQFF
TRBD1,TRBV4-1,TRBJ2-7,many,TGCGCCAGCAGCCTCCTACGACAGGGGATGAGCTACGAGCAGTACTTC,CASSLLRQGMSYEQYF